The sequence of this TCR beta chain was determined in a study of human T cells and chemical hapten exposure. Study as a whole: TCR yields differed between samples (mainly from small differences in pooled library volume).

In the original analysis: Per sample, the median was around 96,000 TCRs, with values from around 24,000 to 710,000. Each CDR3 protein is one row after TCRdb ran MiXCR on the RACE reads. The V and J calls reflect TCRdb's pipeline rather than the authors' work. The sample includes fewer than 200,000 distinct CDR3 sequences, roughly 30% of them seen just once. With respect to this clonotype: As yet, its antigen is unknown.

General study points: Alopecia in all donors means immunity may differ from healthy individuals.

The CDR3 totals 12 residues. Germline V gene data show CDR1 as DFQATT and CDR2 as SNEGSKA (reference sequence). Trimming took 8 bases from V and 4 from J; bases not matched to a gene: 7. Indicated time point: pre-sensitization, week 0. Regarding treatment: therapeutic diphenylcyclopropenone sensitization with weekly scalp DPC. The chain uses TRBV20-1 and TRBJ1-2; 7 bases line up with TRBD1. The specimen comprised whole blood, sampled in connection with sensitization to the hapten diphenylcyclopropenone (DPC). The clonotype was recovered from a woman in her twenties or thirties with alopecia areata. Some clones in this sample may be carry-over from other donors' samples. The CDR3 reads CSKRTGLYGYTF. CDR3 sequence (DNA): TGCAGTAAACGGACAGGTCTCTATGGCTACACCTTC.